This TCR beta chain was obtained from a study of PD-L1 blockade in urothelial cancer. Study details: At 3 weeks after treatment start (second dose) and again at 6 weeks, blood was analyzed. T cells numbered a median of 141,255 in the blood samples.

Time point indicated: pretreatment peripheral blood. Trimming left V 6 bases short and J 9 bases short, with 17 bases between. The CDR3 is made up of 13 amino acids. The germline V gene has CDR1 MDHEN and CDR2 SYDVKM. Clones were read by immunoSEQ multiplex PCR, and TCRdb kept only the in-frame ones, dropping some. The table has fewer than 75,000 clones, almost 90% seen once. V is TRBV28 and J is TRBJ2-5, with D possibly matching TRBD2 (6 bases). The specimen was PBMCs, collected around atezolizumab (anti-PD-L1) treatment. The clonotype was recovered from a man aged 65 to 85 with urothelial cancer. CDR3 residues: CASRRRGFEAQYF. The CDR3 nucleotides read TGTGCCAGCAGAAGGCGGGGATTCGAAGCCCAGTACTTC.